This T cell receptor (beta chain) stems from a study of T-cell memory formation after mild COVID-19 (dated by TCRdb to about 2021). A note on the overall study: TCR sequence clusters from the two donors were largely donor specific. T-cell clones expanding and contracting after mild COVID-19 in a couple of donors were tracked by longitudinal TCRalpha and TCRbeta repertoire sequencing. Two young, previously healthy adult volunteers made up the cohort, one male and one female.

CDR1 and CDR2 are drawn from the germline V gene: MNHEY, SVGEGT. The CDR3 spans 15 residues, from the cysteine through the phenylalanine. The only DNA kept is the CDR3, 45 bases in frame from the first base. Between the V and J ends, shortened by 5 bases and 7 bases respectively, the junction contains 18 bases. Reads for this sample came from an Illumina NovaSeq 6000. cDNA libraries for TCRalpha and TCRbeta were prepared by 5'RACE using constant-segment primers, with sample barcodes and unique molecular identifiers added. RNA was extracted from every sample with Trizol reagent. Libraries were amplified in two PCR steps, with a second sample barcode and Illumina TruSeq adapters added in the second step. The libraries were sequenced on an Illumina NovaSeq using 2 x 150 bp paired-end reads. The published analysis was carried out like this. Reads were demultiplexed and collapsed into UMI-guided consensus sequences with migec v1.2.7. With mixcr v2.1.11, UMI consensuses were aligned to TRA and TRB V and J templates and assembled into clonotypes. Clonotypes were classified as expanded or contracted when called significant by both edgeR and NoisET, with noise models trained on biological replicates. For edgeR calls, the cutoffs were a false discovery rate-adjusted p below 0.01 and a log2 fold-change threshold of 1. As an exploratory analysis of dynamics, max-normalized trajectories of the 1000 most abundant clonotypes were examined with PCA combined with hierarchical clustering. Separately sequenced CD4+ and CD8+ repertoires were used to assign the CD4 or CD8 phenotype of responding clones. Using fastp trimming at Q25 and MiXCR clonotype assembly, TCRdb reanalyzed the public sequencing data and kept in-frame beta chains. For every CDR3 protein sequence, its rows merge into one entry that carries the most common genes and DNA. What appears here as the V and J calls and clone size reflects TCRdb's work, not the paper's. The sample data list approximately 200,000 distinct CDR3 sequences, and 16% of these were observed just once. The top ten constitute roughly 2.1% of the sample.

Ficoll-Paque density gradient centrifugation was the method used to isolate PBMCs. The research as a whole found: Clones that contracted from day 15 to 85 showed balanced CD4/CD8 phenotypes, whereas a second wave of clones that expanded from day 15 to 37 leaned towards CD4+. Some responding clones were detected in pre-infection memory, suggesting pre-existing cross-reactive memory T cells joined the SARS-CoV-2 response. SARS-CoV-2 specificity of the second-wave clones peaking on day 37 was not confirmed. Contracting CD4+ clones turned up mainly in the CM and EM memory subsets, whereas EMRA was where CD8+ clones were enriched. The study included only a couple of mild cases, and larger cohorts that include severe cases with pre-infection samples were judged to be necessary.

This clonotype has just a few counts. The antigen it binds to is not known. Within one base of it there is no much larger clone, and no base qualities were kept. The sequence links TRBV6-2 or TRBV6-3 to TRBJ2-4; the D gene assignment is perhaps TRBD1 or TRBD2, with each matching 5 bases. The material sequenced was PBMCs or a T cell subset sorted from them (not recorded which). The origin of this receptor is an adult woman who had mild COVID-19 (a few samples of this study predate the infection). The sample titles of this study are shuffled in the database, so cell type and time point are left out; the donor was told from shared clones. The CDR3 in this case is CASSSRGEQLNIQYF. At the DNA level, the sequence is TGTGCCAGCAGTAGCCGGGGCGAGCAGCTTAACATTCAGTACTTC.